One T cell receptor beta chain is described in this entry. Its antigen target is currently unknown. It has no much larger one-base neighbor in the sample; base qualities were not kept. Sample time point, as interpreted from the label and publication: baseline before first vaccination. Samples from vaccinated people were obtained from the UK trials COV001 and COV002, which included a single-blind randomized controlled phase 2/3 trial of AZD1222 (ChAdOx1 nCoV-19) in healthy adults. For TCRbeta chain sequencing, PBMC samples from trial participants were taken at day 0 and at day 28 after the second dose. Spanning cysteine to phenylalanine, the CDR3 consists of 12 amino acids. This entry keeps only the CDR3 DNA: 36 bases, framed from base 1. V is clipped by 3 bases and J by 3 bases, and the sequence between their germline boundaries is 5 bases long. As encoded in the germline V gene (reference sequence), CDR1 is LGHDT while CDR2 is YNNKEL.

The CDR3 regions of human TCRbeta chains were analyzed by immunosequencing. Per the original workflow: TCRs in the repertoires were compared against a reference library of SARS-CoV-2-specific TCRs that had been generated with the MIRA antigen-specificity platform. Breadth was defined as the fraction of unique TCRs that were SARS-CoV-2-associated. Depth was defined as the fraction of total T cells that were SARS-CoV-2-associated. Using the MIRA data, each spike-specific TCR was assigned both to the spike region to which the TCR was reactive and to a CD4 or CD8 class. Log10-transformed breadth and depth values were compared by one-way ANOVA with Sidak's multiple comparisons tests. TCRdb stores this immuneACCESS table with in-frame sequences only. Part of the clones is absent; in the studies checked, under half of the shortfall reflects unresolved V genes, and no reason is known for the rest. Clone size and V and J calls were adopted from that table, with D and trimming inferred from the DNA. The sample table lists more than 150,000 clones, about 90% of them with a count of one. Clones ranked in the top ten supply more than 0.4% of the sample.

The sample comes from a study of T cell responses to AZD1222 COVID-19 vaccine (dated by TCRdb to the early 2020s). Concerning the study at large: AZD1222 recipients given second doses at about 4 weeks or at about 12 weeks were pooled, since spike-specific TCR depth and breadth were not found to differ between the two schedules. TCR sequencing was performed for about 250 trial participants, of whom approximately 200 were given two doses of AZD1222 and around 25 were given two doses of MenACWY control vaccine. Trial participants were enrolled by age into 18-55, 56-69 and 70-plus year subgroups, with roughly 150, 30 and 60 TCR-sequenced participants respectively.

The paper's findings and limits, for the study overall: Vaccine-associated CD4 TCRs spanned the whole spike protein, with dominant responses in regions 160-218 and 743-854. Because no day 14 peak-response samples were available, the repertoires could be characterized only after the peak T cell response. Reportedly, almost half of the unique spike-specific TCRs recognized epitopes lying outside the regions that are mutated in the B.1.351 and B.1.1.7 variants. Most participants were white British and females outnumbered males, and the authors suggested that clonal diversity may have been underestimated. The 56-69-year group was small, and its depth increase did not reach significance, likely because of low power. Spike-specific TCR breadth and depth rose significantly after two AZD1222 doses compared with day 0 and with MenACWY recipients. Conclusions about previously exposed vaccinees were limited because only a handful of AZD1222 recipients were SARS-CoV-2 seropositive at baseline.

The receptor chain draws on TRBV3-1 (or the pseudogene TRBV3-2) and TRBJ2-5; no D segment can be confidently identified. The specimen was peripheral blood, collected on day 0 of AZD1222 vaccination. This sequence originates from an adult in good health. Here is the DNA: TGTGCCAGCAGCCAGTCAAAAGAGACCCAGTACTTC. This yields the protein CASSQSKETQYF.